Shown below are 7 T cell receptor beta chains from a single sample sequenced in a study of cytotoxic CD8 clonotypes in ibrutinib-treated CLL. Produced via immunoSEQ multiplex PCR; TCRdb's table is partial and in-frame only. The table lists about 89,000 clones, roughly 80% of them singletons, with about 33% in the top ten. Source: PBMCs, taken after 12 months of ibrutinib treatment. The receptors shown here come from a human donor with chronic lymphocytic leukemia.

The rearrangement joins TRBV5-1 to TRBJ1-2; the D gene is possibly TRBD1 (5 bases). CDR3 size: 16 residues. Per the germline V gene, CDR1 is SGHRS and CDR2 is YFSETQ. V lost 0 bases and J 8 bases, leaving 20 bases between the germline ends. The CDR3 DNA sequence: TGCGCCAGCAGCTTGGTATCTGAGGGGTTCAGAGGCGGCTACACCTTC. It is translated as CASSLVSEGFRGGYTF. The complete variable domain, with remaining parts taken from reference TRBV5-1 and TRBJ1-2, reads KAGVTQTPRYLIKTRGQQVTLSCSPISGHRSVSWYQQTPGQGLQFLFEYFSETQRNKGNFPGRFSGRQFSNSRSEMNVSTLELGDSALYLCASSLVSEGFRGGYTFGSGTRLTVV.

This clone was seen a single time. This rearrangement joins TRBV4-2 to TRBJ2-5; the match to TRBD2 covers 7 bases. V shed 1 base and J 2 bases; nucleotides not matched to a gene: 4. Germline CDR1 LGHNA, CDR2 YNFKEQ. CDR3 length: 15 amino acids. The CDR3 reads CASSQGSGDQETQYF. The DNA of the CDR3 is TGTGCCAGCAGCCAAGGAAGCGGGGATCAAGAGACCCAGTACTTC.

CDR3 residues: CASSLRSAGPNEKLFF. The CDR3 coding sequence is TGTGCCAGCAGCTTAAGGTCGGCAGGGCCTAATGAAAAACTGTTTTTT. The genes are TRBV7-2 and TRBJ1-4; the D gene is possibly TRBD1 (5 bases). The CDR3 totals 16 residues. Germline CDR1 SGHTA, CDR2 FQGNSA. Trimming removed 2 bases at V and 3 bases at J, with 13 bases between. The full variable domain, completed using reference TRBV7-2 and TRBJ1-4, is GAGVSQSPSNKVTEKGKDVELRCDPISGHTALYWYRQSLGQGLEFLIYFQGNSAPDKSGLPSDRFSAERTGGSVSTLTIQRTQQEDSAVYLCASSLRSAGPNEKLFFGSGTQLSVL.

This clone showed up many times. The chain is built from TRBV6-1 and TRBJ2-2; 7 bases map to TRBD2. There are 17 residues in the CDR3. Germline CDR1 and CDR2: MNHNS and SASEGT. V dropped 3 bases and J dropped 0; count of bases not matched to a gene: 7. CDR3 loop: CASSDNGGFANTGELFF. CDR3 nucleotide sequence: TGTGCCAGCAGTGACAACGGGGGGTTCGCGAACACCGGGGAGCTGTTTTTT.

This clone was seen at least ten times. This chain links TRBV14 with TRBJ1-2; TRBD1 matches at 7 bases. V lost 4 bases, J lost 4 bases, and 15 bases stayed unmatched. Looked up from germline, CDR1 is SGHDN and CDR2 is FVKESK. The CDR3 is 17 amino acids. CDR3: CASSLNHEGASIYGYTF. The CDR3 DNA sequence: TGTGCCAGCAGCCTAAATCACGAGGGGGCAAGTATCTATGGCTACACCTTC.

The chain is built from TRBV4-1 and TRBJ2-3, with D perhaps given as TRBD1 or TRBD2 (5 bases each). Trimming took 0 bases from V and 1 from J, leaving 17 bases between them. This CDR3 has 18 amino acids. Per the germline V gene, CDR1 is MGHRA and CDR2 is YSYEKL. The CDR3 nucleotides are TGCGCCAGCAGCCAAGACCAGGGATCGGTGGGGGGCACAGATACGCAGTATTTT. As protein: CASSQDQGSVGGTDTQYF.

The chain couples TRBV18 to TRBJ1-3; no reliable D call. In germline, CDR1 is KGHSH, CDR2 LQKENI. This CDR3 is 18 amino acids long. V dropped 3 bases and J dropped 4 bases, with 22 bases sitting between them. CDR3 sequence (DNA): TGTGCCAGCTCACCTTTTCCGCGCCCCGAAAGGACCGGAAACACCATATATTTT. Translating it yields CASSPFPRPERTGNTIYF.